The 8 T cell receptor beta chains presented below share a single source sample, sequenced in a study of T cells in Graves' hyperthyroidism and ophthalmopathy. Amplification targeted TCR beta CDR3 regions from RNA transcripts. The primer set for the first-round RT-PCR of the TCR CDR3 was HTBI. MiXCR, applied by TCRdb to the multiplex PCR reads, yields one record per CDR3 protein. The sample gives nearly 600,000 distinct CDR3 sequences, about 15% of which show up once; 5.5% to 7.5% is in the top ten. Sequenced: blood. The receptors were gathered from a woman in her thirties with Graves' hyperthyroidism that later progressed to Graves' ophthalmopathy.

This rearrangement joins TRBV5-1 to TRBJ1-4; TRBD1 agrees at 8 bases. Germline CDR1 and CDR2: SGHRS and YFSETQ. This CDR3 has 15 amino acids. V lost 4 bases to trimming and J lost 5 bases; unmatched junction nucleotides: 7. This chain's CDR3 is CASSPLTGGNEKLFF. The CDR3 nucleotides are TGCGCCAGCAGCCCCCTCACAGGGGGAAATGAAAAACTGTTTTTT.

At least ten counts were recorded for this clonotype. The chain has TRBV6-1 and TRBJ2-1, with D possibly TRBD1 on 6 matching bases. This CDR3 is built from 16 residues. The germline gives CDR1 MNHNS, CDR2 SASEGT. Trimming pared 6 bases from V and 2 bases from J, leaving 17 bases between. CDR3 coding DNA: TGTGCCAGCAGCGATTATCGTAGGACAGCCTACAATGAGCAGTTCTTC. Translated: CASSDYRRTAYNEQFF.

This clonotype showed up many times. The V gene is TRBV9, the J gene TRBJ2-2; D is unresolved. V was cut by 0 bases and J by 8 bases, with 8 bases left in between. The germline gives CDR1 SGDLS, CDR2 YYNGEE. The CDR3 has 13 residues. CDR3 region: CASSVALGGELFF. The CDR3 nucleotides read TGTGCCAGCAGCGTAGCGCTTGGGGGGGAGCTGTTTTTT.

J is TRBJ2-1 and V is TRBV27, with no clear D. Germline lookup yields CDR1 MNHEY and CDR2 SMNVEV (reference sequence). V lost 5 bases and J 5 bases, leaving 16 bases between the germline ends. The CDR3 is 15 residues long. The CDR3: CASSKWGTIDNEQFF. The CDR3 nucleotides read TGTGCCAGCAGTAAGTGGGGAACGATCGACAATGAGCAGTTCTTC.

The rearrangement joins TRBV7-2 to TRBJ2-5, with D unclear. The CDR3 covers 14 residues. V shed 2 bases and J shed 0 bases, with 7 bases lying between them. The V gene's germline CDR1 is SGHTA and CDR2 FQGNSA. CDR3 nucleotide sequence: TGTGCCAGCAGCTTACGTCCAGACCAAGAGACCCAGTACTTC. The encoded protein is CASSLRPDQETQYF.

With regard to this clonotype: This CDR3 fails to terminate in the conserved phenylalanine or tryptophan, so it likely reflects a read error. The chain joins TRBV7-2 to TRBJ1-4; no firm D call. Trimming shortened V by 5 bases and J by 6 bases, and 13 bases separated the two germline ends. Looked up from germline, CDR1 is SGHTA and CDR2 is FQGNSA. This CDR3 is built from 14 residues. The CDR3 loop reads CASSTGFGDEKLFI. The CDR3 bases are TGTGCCAGCAGCACGGGCTTCGGGGATGAAAAACTGTTTATT.

The V gene is TRBV10-1, the J gene TRBJ2-7, with a weak D call TRBD1 (6 bases). The ends were cut back, 2 bases at V and 2 bases at J, with 19 bases in the middle. CDR3 size: 17 residues. Germline loops: CDR1 WNHNN, CDR2 SYGVQD (reference sequence). The CDR3 is CASSEAPGQVFPYEQYF. Here the CDR3 DNA reads TGCGCCAGCAGTGAGGCTCCGGGACAAGTTTTTCCCTACGAGCAGTACTTC.

Points on this clonotype: The germline gene is not matched at one end of the junction; a read error may be the cause. The V and J genes are TRBV6-5 and TRBJ1-1; perhaps TRBD1 as D (6 bases). The V gene's germline CDR1 is MNHEY and CDR2 SVGAGI. This CDR3 is 15 amino acids long. This CDR3 reads CTSSYPGQLNTEAFF. The CDR3 nucleotides are TGTACCAGCAGTTACCCAGGACAGCTGAACACTGAAGCTTTCTTT.